This T cell receptor (beta chain) was recorded in a study of blood T cell repertoires in COVID-19. This clone was counted only a few times. Sequencing used immunoSEQ multiplex PCR; TCRdb keeps in-frame clones, though not all of them. This sample carries 400,000 to 500,000 clones, roughly 89% of them seen once, and the ten largest clones take about 1.5%. The receptor was derived from a woman aged 25 to 39 with active or convalescent COVID-19. Sequencing was carried out using peripheral blood.

In DNA form, the CDR3 reads TGCGCCAGCAGCTTGGGACAGCAATATGGCTACACCTTC. Residues: CASSLGQQYGYTF. The chain links TRBV5-1 to TRBJ1-2, with TRBD1 as a possible D gene (5 bases). The CDR3 sequence is 13 residues long. CDR1 and CDR2 (germline): SGHRS, YFSETQ. V was trimmed by 0 bases and J by 5 bases, leaving 8 bases between them.